The present entry profiles one T cell receptor (beta chain) with its context. Its specificity is not known. Germline assignment: CDR1 KGHSH and CDR2 LQKENI. Trimming cost V 5 bases and J 8 bases; bases outside gene matches: 15. This CDR3 has 16 residues. This sample stems from a study of Ad26.COV2.S vaccination and SARS-CoV-2 variants. Whole-study findings and limits: Vaccine and placebo groups showed comparable non-spike TCR breadth.

Treatment denoted: some 20 received Ad26.COV2.S at low or high dose, single or two shots; roughly 5 received placebo; per-sample allocation not given. After the first vaccine or placebo injection, samples were drawn on day 63. Based in Boston, the donor was an adult of 18-55 years. Sequencing used immunoSEQ multiplex PCR; TCRdb keeps in-frame clones, though not all of them. This sample has 350,000 to 400,000 clones; around nine tenths occur once, and the top ten carry 3.5%. Sample: peripheral blood, taken in a trial of Ad26.COV2.S vaccine versus placebo. This receptor was identified in a person aged 18-65 years who received the Ad26.COV2.S COVID-19 vaccine or a placebo. The gene calls are TRBV18 and TRBJ2-1; TRBD1 matches 7 bases. For the CDR3, the DNA is TGTGCCAGCTCATTTAACAGGGGAGCCGGCCACGATGAGCAGTTCTTC. Amino acids: CASSFNRGAGHDEQFF.